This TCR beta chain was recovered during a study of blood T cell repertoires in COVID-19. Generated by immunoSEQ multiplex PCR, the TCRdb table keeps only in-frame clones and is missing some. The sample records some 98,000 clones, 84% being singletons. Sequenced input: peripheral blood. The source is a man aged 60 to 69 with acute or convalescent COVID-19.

The CDR3 sequence is CASSQTGETQYF. Here the CDR3 DNA reads TGTGCCAGCAGTCAGACAGGGGAGACCCAGTACTTC. The V call is TRBV6-2 or TRBV6-3, the J call TRBJ2-5; 7 nucleotides match TRBD1. Looked up from germline, CDR1 is MNHEY and CDR2 is SVGEGT. This CDR3 has 12 residues. With 5 bases clipped from V and 5 bases from J, the junction kept 2 bases outside the gene matches.